This T cell receptor (beta chain) was identified during a study of blood T cell repertoires in COVID-19. Authors' data handling: From reference gene primer amplification, estimates of nucleated cell counts were derived. The data were produced by immunoSEQ multiplex PCR, yet TCRdb's version contains in-frame clones alone and is incomplete. V, J and clone size were drawn from that table, and D and trimming were deduced from the DNA. Of 200,000 or so clones in the sample, roughly four fifths were seen once. CDR3 length: 17 amino acids. The V and J ends lost 6 bases and 4 bases, in that order; junction bases with no gene match: 13. Per germline, CDR1 SEHNR and CDR2 FQNEAQ (reference sequence).

Sequencing input: peripheral blood. J is TRBJ2-4 and V is TRBV7-9, with 9 nucleotides matching TRBD1. The clonotype was recovered from a woman aged 30 to 39 with acute or convalescent COVID-19. CDR3 loop: CASRSPETGTGKNIQYF. DNA for the CDR3: TGTGCCAGCAGATCCCCTGAAACCGGGACAGGGAAAAACATTCAGTACTTC.